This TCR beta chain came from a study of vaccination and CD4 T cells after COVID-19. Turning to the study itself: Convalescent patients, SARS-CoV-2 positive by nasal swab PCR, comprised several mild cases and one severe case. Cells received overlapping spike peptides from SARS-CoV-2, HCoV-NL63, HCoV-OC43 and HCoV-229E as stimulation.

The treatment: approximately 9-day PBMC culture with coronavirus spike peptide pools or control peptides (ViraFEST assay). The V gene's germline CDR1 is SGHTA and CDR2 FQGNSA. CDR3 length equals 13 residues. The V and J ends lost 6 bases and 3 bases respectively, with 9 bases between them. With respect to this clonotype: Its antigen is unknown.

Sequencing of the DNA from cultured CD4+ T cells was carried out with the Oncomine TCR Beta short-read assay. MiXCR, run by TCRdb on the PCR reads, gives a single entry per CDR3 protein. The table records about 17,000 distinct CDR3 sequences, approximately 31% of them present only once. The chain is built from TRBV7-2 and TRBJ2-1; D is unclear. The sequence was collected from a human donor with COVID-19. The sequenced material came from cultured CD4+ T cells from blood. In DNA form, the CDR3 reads TGTGCCAGCAGGTGGGCCTTCTACAATGAGCAGTTCTTC. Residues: CASRWAFYNEQFF.